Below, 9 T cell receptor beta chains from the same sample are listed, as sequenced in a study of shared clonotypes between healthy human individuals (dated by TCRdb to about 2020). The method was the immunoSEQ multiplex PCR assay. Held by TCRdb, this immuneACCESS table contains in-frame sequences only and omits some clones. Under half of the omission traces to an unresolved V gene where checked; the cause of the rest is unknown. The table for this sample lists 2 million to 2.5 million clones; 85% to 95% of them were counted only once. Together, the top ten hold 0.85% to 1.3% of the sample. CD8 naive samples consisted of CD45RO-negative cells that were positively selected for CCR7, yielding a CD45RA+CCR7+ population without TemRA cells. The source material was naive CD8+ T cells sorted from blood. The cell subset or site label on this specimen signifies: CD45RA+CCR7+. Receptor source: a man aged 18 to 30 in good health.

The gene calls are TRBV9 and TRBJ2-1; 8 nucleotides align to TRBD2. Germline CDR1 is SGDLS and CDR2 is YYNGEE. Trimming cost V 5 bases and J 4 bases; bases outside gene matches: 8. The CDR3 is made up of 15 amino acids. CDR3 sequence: CASSLPSGGYNEQFF. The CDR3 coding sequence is TGTGCCAGCAGTCTCCCCAGCGGGGGTTACAATGAGCAGTTCTTC.

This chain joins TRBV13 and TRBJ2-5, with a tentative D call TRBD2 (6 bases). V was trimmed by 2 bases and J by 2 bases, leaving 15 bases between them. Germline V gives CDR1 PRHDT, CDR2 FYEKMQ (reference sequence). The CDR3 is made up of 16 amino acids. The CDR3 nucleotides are TGTGCCAGCAGCTTAAGGGCCGGGGAGGATCAAGAGACCCAGTACTTC. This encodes CASSLRAGEDQETQYF.

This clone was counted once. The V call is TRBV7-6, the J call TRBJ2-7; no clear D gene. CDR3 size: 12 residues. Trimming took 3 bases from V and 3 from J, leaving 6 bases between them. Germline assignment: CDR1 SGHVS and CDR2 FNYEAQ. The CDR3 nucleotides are TGTGCCAGCAGCTTTCGTAACTACGAGCAGTACTTC. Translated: CASSFRNYEQYF. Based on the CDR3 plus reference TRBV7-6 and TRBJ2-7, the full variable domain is GAGVSQSPRYKVTKRGQDVALRCDPISGHVSLYWYRQALGQGPEFLTYFNYEAQQDKSGLPNDRFSAERPEGSISTLTIQRTEQRDSAMYRCASSFRNYEQYFGPGTRLTVT.

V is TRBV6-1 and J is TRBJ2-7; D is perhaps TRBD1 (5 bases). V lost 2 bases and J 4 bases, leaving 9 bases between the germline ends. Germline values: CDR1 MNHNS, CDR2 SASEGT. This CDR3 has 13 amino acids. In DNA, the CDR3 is TGTGCCAGCAGTGAAATTTGGACATACGAGCAGTACTTC. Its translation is CASSEIWTYEQYF.

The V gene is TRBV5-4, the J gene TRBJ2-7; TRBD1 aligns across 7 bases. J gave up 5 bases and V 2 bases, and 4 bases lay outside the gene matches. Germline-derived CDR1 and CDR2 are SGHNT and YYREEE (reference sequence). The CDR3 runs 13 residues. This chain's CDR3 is CASSFRGSNEQYF. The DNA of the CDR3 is TGTGCCAGCAGCTTCAGGGGGAGCAACGAGCAGTACTTC.

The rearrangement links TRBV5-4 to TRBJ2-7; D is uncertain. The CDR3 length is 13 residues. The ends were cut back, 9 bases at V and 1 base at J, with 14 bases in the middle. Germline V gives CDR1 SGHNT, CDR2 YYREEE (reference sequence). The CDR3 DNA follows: TGTGCCACCCGACCCGGGCTGTCCTACGAGCAGTACTTC. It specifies CATRPGLSYEQYF.

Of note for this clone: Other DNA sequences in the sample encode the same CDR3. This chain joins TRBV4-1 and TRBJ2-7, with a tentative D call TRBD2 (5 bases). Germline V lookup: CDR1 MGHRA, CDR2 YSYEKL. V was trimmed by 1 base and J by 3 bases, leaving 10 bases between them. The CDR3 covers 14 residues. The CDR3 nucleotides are TGCGCCAGCAGCCAAGTCGTACGGGACTACGAGCAGTACTTC. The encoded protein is CASSQVVRDYEQYF.

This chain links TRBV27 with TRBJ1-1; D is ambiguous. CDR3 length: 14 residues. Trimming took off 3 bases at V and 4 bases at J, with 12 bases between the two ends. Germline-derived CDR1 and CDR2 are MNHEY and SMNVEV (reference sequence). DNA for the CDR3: TGTGCCAGCAGTTTCGGGCCTTACGGCACTGAAGCTTTCTTT. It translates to CASSFGPYGTEAFF.

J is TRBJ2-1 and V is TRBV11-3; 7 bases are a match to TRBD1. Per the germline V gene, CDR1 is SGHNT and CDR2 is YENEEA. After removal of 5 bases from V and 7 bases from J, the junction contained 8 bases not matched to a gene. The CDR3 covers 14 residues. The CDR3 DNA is TGTGCCAGCAGCCCAGGGACAGCCGGAAATGAGCAGTTCTTC. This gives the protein CASSPGTAGNEQFF.